This record looks at one T cell receptor (beta chain) sequence and its context. The sample originates from a study of shared clonotypes between healthy human individuals. Germline CDR1 LNHDA, CDR2 SQIVND (reference sequence). V lost 4 bases, J lost 4 bases, and 10 bases stayed unmatched. The CDR3 length is 16 residues. Sequenced by immunoSEQ multiplex PCR; TCRdb stores in-frame clones only, minus some. The data show 700,000 or so clones, around 72% seen once. The receptor's source is a young woman in good health. Source material: memory CD4+ T cells sorted from blood. Subset defined: CD45RA-negative fraction. The chain couples TRBV19 to TRBJ1-5, with 7 nucleotides matching TRBD1. CDR3 amino acids: CASSKQTGAANQPQHF. As DNA, the CDR3 is TGTGCCAGTAGTAAACAAACAGGGGCGGCTAATCAGCCCCAGCATTTT.